The 10 T cell receptor beta chains below were found in one sample sequenced in a study of T cells in Graves' hyperthyroidism and ophthalmopathy. Researchers took RNA transcripts and amplified the TCR beta CDR3 regions from them. First-round RT-PCR with HTBI primers amplified the TCR CDR3 region. TCRdb used MiXCR to reprocess the multiplex PCR reads, holding one entry per CDR3 protein. This table holds under 250,000 distinct CDR3 sequences, less than 20% found once. The sequencing sample was made of blood. Source of these receptors: a woman in her forties or fifties with Graves' hyperthyroidism.

In this sample, this clonotype turned up many times. The rearrangement links TRBV12-3 or TRBV12-4 to TRBJ2-3, with 12 nucleotides matching TRBD2. The CDR3 spans 19 residues. V trimming: 4 bases; J trimming: 2 bases; junction bases outside the gene matches: 13. The CDR3 region is CASSSGTSGRRVHTDTQYF. The CDR3 bases are TGTGCCAGCAGTTCCGGGACTAGCGGGCGGCGGGTCCACACAGATACGCAGTATTTT.

The sample holds many counts of this clonotype. The V and J genes are TRBV20-1 and TRBJ1-2; no definite D call. The CDR3 runs 13 residues. Trimming shortened V by 4 bases and J by 8 bases, and 17 bases separated the two germline ends. CDR1 and CDR2 from the germline V gene are DFQATT and SNEGSKA (reference sequence). The CDR3: CSATFARGSGYTF. The CDR3, as DNA: TGCAGTGCTACATTCGCGCGGGGATCCGGCTACACCTTC.

This clonotype came up a few times. V and J are TRBV29-1 and TRBJ2-7; TRBD1 matches 8 bases. Germline lookup yields CDR1 SQVTM and CDR2 ANQGSEA. Germline trimming cut 6 bases from V and 0 bases from J; bases unmatched to any gene: 7. The CDR3 is 14 amino acids. The CDR3 region is CSVLRDRSSYEQYF. DNA for the CDR3: TGCAGCGTCCTCCGGGACAGGAGCTCCTACGAGCAGTACTTC.

This clonotype was counted ten times or more. The chain links TRBV5-1 to TRBJ1-1; D call uncertain. The germline V and J ends were trimmed by 7 bases and 4 bases, with 20 bases remaining between them. This CDR3 spans 15 amino acids. CDR1 is SGHRS, CDR2 YFSETQ, per germline. The CDR3 loop is CASAPTRPGVTEAFF. DNA for the CDR3: TGCGCCAGCGCGCCGACCAGACCTGGGGTCACTGAAGCTTTCTTT.

At least ten counts were recorded for this clonotype. The V gene is TRBV5-1, the J gene TRBJ2-3; possibly TRBD1 for D (6 bases). This CDR3 is built from 16 residues. From germline, CDR1 is SGHRS and CDR2 YFSETQ. The germline V and J ends were trimmed by 0 bases and 5 bases, with 16 bases remaining between them. The CDR3 loop reads CASSLGIQGLGDTQYF. CDR3 DNA: TGCGCCAGCAGCTTGGGCATCCAGGGGCTGGGAGATACGCAGTATTTT.

This clonotype has a handful of counts. The J gene is TRBJ1-5, the V gene TRBV15; D remains ambiguous. The CDR3 extends over 17 amino acids. The germline V gene has CDR1 LNHNV and CDR2 YYDKDF (reference sequence). With 0 bases removed from V and 7 bases from J, the gap between germline ends came to 19 bases. CDR3 sequence reads: CATSRDSRLLSGQPQHF. The CDR3 region has the DNA TGTGCCACCAGCAGAGATTCAAGGCTCCTCTCGGGACAGCCCCAGCATTTT.

Worth noting for this clonotype: This sequence may be a read error, since a much larger clone differs from it by one base. The chain recombines TRBV7-3 with TRBJ1-5; tentative D call: TRBD1 (5 bases). The CDR3 has 13 amino acids. The germline CDR1 and CDR2 sequences are SGHTA and FQGTGA. CDR3 sequence reads: CASSPGANQPPHF. The CDR3 nucleotides are TGTGCCAGCAGCCCCGGGGCCAATCAGCCCCCGCATTTT.

The chain uses TRBV27 and TRBJ2-1, with 13 positions matching TRBD2. The trim removed 4 bases at V and 9 bases at J, leaving 6 bases unmatched. The CDR3 contains 15 residues. The germline CDR1 and CDR2 sequences are MNHEY and SMNVEV (reference sequence). The CDR3: CASSSGTSGISEQFF. The CDR3 DNA is TGTGCCAGCAGTTCAGGGACTAGCGGGATCTCTGAGCAGTTCTTC.

The chain recombines TRBV19 with TRBJ1-2, with D maybe TRBD1 (5 bases). Trimming shortened V by 3 bases and J by 0 bases, and 11 bases separated the two germline ends. Germline V gene data show CDR1 as LNHDA and CDR2 as SQIVND (reference sequence). The CDR3 loop spans 15 amino acids. The CDR3 DNA follows: TGTGCCAGTAGTATGGGGGTGAGGACTAACTATGGCTACACCTTC. Its translation: CASSMGVRTNYGYTF.

This sequence joins TRBV19 and TRBJ2-2; D remains ambiguous. The CDR3 runs to 12 residues. V lost 6 bases and J 6 bases, leaving 8 bases between the germline ends. The germline CDR1 and CDR2 sequences are LNHDA and SQIVND (reference sequence). CDR3 DNA: TGTGCCAGTAGAGAACAGCCCGGGGAGCTGTTTTTT. This gives the protein CASREQPGELFF. Full variable domain (missing parts from reference TRBV19 and TRBJ2-2): DGGITQSPKYLFRKEGQNVTLSCEQNLNHDAMYWYRQDPGQGLRLIYYSQIVNDFQKGDIAEGYSVSREKKESFPLTVTSAQKNPTAFYLCASREQPGELFFGEGSRLTVL.